This entry describes one T cell receptor beta chain. Per the study methods: Quantification of nucleated cells was approximated via reference gene primer amplification. TCRdb keeps only in-frame clones here, not all; method: immunoSEQ multiplex PCR. V, J and clone size reflect that table, while D and trimming were determined from the DNA. There are under 95,000 clones in the sample; around nine tenths occur only once, and about 5.3% lies in the top ten. Germline V gene sequence: CDR1 LNHDA, CDR2 SQIVND (reference sequence). Trimming removed 5 bases from V and 2 bases from J, with 15 bases in between. The CDR3 covers 15 residues. The sample belongs to a study of blood T cell repertoires in COVID-19. Across the whole study: Samples taken during acute and convalescent COVID-19 were collected in the United States, Italy and Spain. Sources were T cells, B-cell-depleted T cells, or PBMCs; the material itself was cDNA or gDNA.

The genes are TRBV19 and TRBJ1-1; D remains unclear. Sequenced material: peripheral blood. The receptor comes from a man aged 55 to 70 with acute or convalescent COVID-19. CDR3 protein: CASSLLPIYNTEAFF. CDR3 coding DNA: TGTGCCAGTAGTCTACTTCCTATATATAACACTGAAGCTTTCTTT.